The 32 T cell receptor beta chains in this list originate from one sample, sequenced in a study of circulating and synovial CD4+ cells in juvenile arthritis. Data came from immunoSEQ multiplex PCR; TCRdb stores just in-frame clones and leaves some out. The repertoire holds about 33,000 clones, with nearly 95% as singletons. Sequenced material: CD4+ T cells from blood. All receptors derive from a human donor with juvenile idiopathic arthritis.

The rearrangement uses TRBV5-1 and TRBJ2-5, with TRBD1 identical over 8 bases. Unmatched junction bases numbered 7, after V lost 0 bases and J lost 6 bases. Germline CDR1 is SGHRS and CDR2 is YFSETQ. The CDR3 length is 15 residues. CDR3 in DNA: TGCGCCAGCAGCTTGGTGGGTGACAGGGGACAGACCCAGTACTTC. Translating it yields CASSLVGDRGQTQYF.

The chain has TRBV27 and TRBJ2-5; D is perhaps TRBD2 (6 bases). The V end was cut by 5 bases, the J end by 5 bases, with 15 bases between. Germline V gene lookup returns CDR1 MNHEY and CDR2 SMNVEV (reference sequence). CDR3 length: 14 amino acids. The CDR3 protein is CASSGAGGGETQYF. DNA for the CDR3: TGTGCCAGCAGTGGGGCGGGTGGAGGGGAGACCCAGTACTTC.

This chain joins TRBV18 and TRBJ2-3, with D perhaps TRBD1 (6 bases). In germline, CDR1 is KGHSH, CDR2 LQKENI. There are 16 residues in the CDR3. Trimming removed 3 bases at V and 2 bases at J, with 15 bases between. The CDR3 DNA follows: TGTGCCAGCTCACCGACCGGGACAAGAATCACAGATACGCAGTATTTT. The encoded protein is CASSPTGTRITDTQYF.

The V gene is TRBV28, the J gene TRBJ1-2, with D perhaps TRBD1 (6 bases). V shed 10 bases and J shed 7 bases, with 25 bases lying between them. Germline V lookup: CDR1 MDHEN, CDR2 SYDVKM. The CDR3 loop spans 15 amino acids. The CDR3: CATSGLGRGAVGYTF. In DNA form, the CDR3 reads TGTGCCACCTCAGGTTTAGGCAGGGGCGCGGTTGGCTACACCTTC.

The CDR3 sequence: CASSVGQGARSEQFF. CDR3 nucleotide sequence: TGTGCCAGCAGCGTAGGGCAGGGGGCGCGATCTGAGCAGTTCTTC. The V gene is TRBV9, the J gene TRBJ2-1, with 8 bases fitting TRBD1. The CDR3 runs 15 residues. The trim removed 0 bases at V and 9 bases at J, leaving 8 bases unmatched. Germline CDR1 and CDR2: SGDLS and YYNGEE.

The rearrangement uses TRBV4-3 and TRBJ1-1; D is unresolved. Germline-derived CDR1 and CDR2 are LGHNA and YSLEER. Trimming removed 3 bases at V and 1 base at J, with 6 bases between. The CDR3 length is 13 residues. The CDR3 region has the DNA TGCGCCAGCAGCCAGCGGGGGAACACTGAAGCTTTCTTT. Amino acids: CASSQRGNTEAFF.

This chain uses TRBV5-1 with TRBJ2-1, with 14 bases matching TRBD2. The V segment lost 4 bases and the J segment 1 base; nucleotides outside the gene matches: 7. The CDR3 totals 18 residues. Germline V gives CDR1 SGHRS, CDR2 YFSETQ. The CDR3 DNA sequence: TGCGCCAGCAGCCTGAAAGGACTAGCGGGAGGATCCTACAATGAGCAGTTCTTC. Translation: CASSLKGLAGGSYNEQFF.

This clone was detected a few times. This chain connects TRBV9 to TRBJ1-2; TRBD1 agrees at 9 bases. The length of the CDR3 is 15 residues. Germline values: CDR1 SGDLS, CDR2 YYNGEE. Trimming removed 3 bases from V and 7 bases from J; junction bases left unmatched: 10. As DNA, the CDR3 is TGTGCCAGCAGCGCAGAGACAGGGGGGGCCTCTGGCTACACCTTC. This translates into CASSAETGGASGYTF.

This chain joins TRBV4-3 and TRBJ2-7; a weak D match, TRBD2 (5 bases). CDR3 length: 15 residues. V shed 4 bases and J shed 0 bases, with 13 bases lying between them. Germline V gene lookup returns CDR1 LGHNA and CDR2 YSLEER. Here the CDR3 DNA reads TGCGCCAGCAGCCTAAATACCGGGATCTCCTACGAGCAGTACTTC. This codes for CASSLNTGISYEQYF.

The J gene is TRBJ2-1, the V gene TRBV2, with D perhaps TRBD1 (5 bases). V gave up 6 bases and J gave up 6 bases, with 9 bases separating them. Germline CDR1 is SNHLY and CDR2 is FYNNEI. The CDR3 runs to 12 residues. The CDR3: CASRGPGNEQFF. CDR3 bases: TGTGCCAGCAGGGGGCCAGGCAATGAGCAGTTCTTC.

V gene TRBV4-1 combines with J gene TRBJ2-1, with 9 bases matching TRBD1. Losses at the gene ends were 4 bases for V and 1 base for J; bases not matched to a gene: 8. CDR1 and CDR2 from the germline V gene are MGHRA and YSYEKL. The CDR3 is 17 residues long. The CDR3 sequence is CASSLHRTGVSYNEQFF. The CDR3 DNA sequence: TGCGCCAGCAGCCTCCACCGGACAGGGGTTTCCTACAATGAGCAGTTCTTC.

This chain uses TRBV9 with TRBJ2-4; TRBD2 matches at 13 bases. Germline CDR1 is SGDLS and CDR2 is YYNGEE. This CDR3 has 17 amino acids. J gave up 0 bases and V 4 bases, and 4 bases lay outside the gene matches. CDR3 protein: CASSPGTSGVAKNIQYF. CDR3 sequence (DNA): TGTGCCAGCAGCCCCGGGACTAGCGGGGTAGCCAAAAACATTCAGTACTTC. Drawing the rest from reference TRBV9 and TRBJ2-4, the complete variable domain is DSGVTQTPKHLITATGQRVTLRCSPRSGDLSVYWYQQSLDQGLQFLIQYYNGEERAKGNILERFSAQQFPDLHSELNLSSLELGDSALYFCASSPGTSGVAKNIQYFGAGTRLSVL.

The chain employs TRBV28 and TRBJ2-5; TRBD1 matches 9 bases. The germline gives CDR1 MDHEN, CDR2 SYDVKM. J lost 5 bases, V lost 6 bases, and 10 bases had no gene match. This CDR3 is built from 15 residues. Here the CDR3 reads CASSWGGQGVETQYF. CDR3 in DNA: TGTGCCAGCAGCTGGGGGGGACAGGGCGTGGAGACCCAGTACTTC.

The chain is built from TRBV7-2 and TRBJ2-7; 7 positions agree with TRBD1. From germline, CDR1 is SGHTA and CDR2 FQGNSA. V was pared by 5 bases and J by 3 bases, with 7 bases of the junction left unmatched. This CDR3 has 14 amino acids. For the CDR3, the DNA is TGTGCCAGCAGCCTCGACAGGGATCGCTACGAGCAGTACTTC. Its protein product is CASSLDRDRYEQYF.

The V call is TRBV5-5, the J call TRBJ2-1, with 9 bases fitting TRBD2. Germline CDR1 and CDR2: SGHKS and YYEKEE (reference sequence). V shed 4 bases, J shed 1 base, and the junction held 6 bases outside the gene matches. The length of the CDR3 is 16 residues. This chain's CDR3 is CASSVAGGRSYNEQFF. CDR3 sequence (DNA): TGTGCCAGCAGCGTTGCGGGGGGGCGTTCCTACAATGAGCAGTTCTTC.

This clone was observed a single time. The chain has TRBV10-1 and TRBJ1-5; 8 nucleotides line up with TRBD1. CDR1 and CDR2 (germline): WNHNN, SYGVQD (reference sequence). Unmatched junction bases numbered 20, after V lost 0 bases and J lost 13 bases. The CDR3 runs 18 residues. CDR3 coding DNA: TGCGCCAGCAGTGAGTCCATGGTGACAGGGGCTATCGGAGCCCGTCAGCATTTT. This gives the protein CASSESMVTGAIGARQHF.

Of note for this clone: This specimen includes other DNA sequences encoding the same CDR3. The rearrangement joins TRBV19 to TRBJ1-3; 10 bases are shared with TRBD1. Germline V lookup: CDR1 LNHDA, CDR2 SQIVND (reference sequence). Losses at the gene ends were 2 bases for V and 4 bases for J; bases not matched to a gene: 2. The CDR3 has 15 amino acids. The CDR3 is CASSIRQGAGNTIYF. The CDR3 DNA sequence: TGTGCCAGTAGTATACGACAGGGGGCCGGAAACACCATATATTTT.

V is TRBV20-1 and J is TRBJ1-3; no reliable D call. V was cut by 6 bases and J by 4 bases, with 4 bases left in between. This CDR3 is built from 10 residues. Germline V gene lookup returns CDR1 DFQATT and CDR2 SNEGSKA (reference sequence). DNA for the CDR3: TGCAGTGCAGAGGGAAACACCATATATTTT. Amino acids: CSAEGNTIYF.

The V and J genes are TRBV19 and TRBJ1-4; 9 bases are shared with TRBD1. CDR3 length: 14 amino acids. Germline lookup yields CDR1 LNHDA and CDR2 SQIVND (reference sequence). V dropped 5 bases and J dropped 7; count of bases not matched to a gene: 5. The CDR3 reads CASSLRDRAEKLFF. In DNA form, the CDR3 reads TGTGCCAGTAGTTTACGGGACAGGGCTGAAAAACTGTTTTTT.

V usage is TRBV19 and J usage is TRBJ1-2; 8 bases are a match to TRBD1. CDR3 length: 16 residues. The V gene's germline CDR1 is LNHDA and CDR2 SQIVND (reference sequence). Trimming removed 4 bases from V and 2 bases from J; junction bases left unmatched: 9. CDR3 coding DNA: TGTGCCAGTAGTAACCGGGACAGGACCGAAAACTATGGCTACACCTTC. The encoded protein is CASSNRDRTENYGYTF. Together with reference TRBV19 and TRBJ1-2, the CDR3 gives the full variable domain: DGGITQSPKYLFRKEGQNVTLSCEQNLNHDAMYWYRQDPGQGLRLIYYSQIVNDFQKGDIAEGYSVSREKKESFPLTVTSAQKNPTAFYLCASSNRDRTENYGYTFGSGTRLTVV.

This clone was seen once. V usage is TRBV18 and J usage is TRBJ1-2; D is perhaps TRBD1 (5 bases). Germline V CDR1 and CDR2: KGHSH, LQKENI. The CDR3 sequence is 13 residues long. V was shortened by 4 bases and J by 1 base, with 7 bases between the two germline ends. DNA of the CDR3: TGTGCCAGCTCACTCAGGGATAACTATGGCTACACCTTC. Translating it yields CASSLRDNYGYTF.

This clone was recorded once. V is TRBV21-1 and J is TRBJ1-2. TRBV21-1 is a pseudogene locus. CDR3 size: 12 residues. CDR3 in amino acids: CAPRGGSLGYTF. The CDR3 coding sequence is TGTGCCCCTAGGGGAGGTTCGTTGGGCTACACCTTC.

V is TRBV28 and J is TRBJ1-1; D is uncertain. There are 15 residues in the CDR3. Per germline, CDR1 MDHEN and CDR2 SYDVKM. The germline V and J ends were trimmed by 3 bases and 4 bases, with 15 bases remaining between them. DNA of the CDR3: TGTGCCAGCAGTTTGATTACGGGAGAACCCACTGAAGCTTTCTTT. It is translated as CASSLITGEPTEAFF.

The chain uses TRBV18 and TRBJ2-3, with 11 bases aligning to TRBD2. From germline, CDR1 is KGHSH and CDR2 LQKENI. The V and J ends lost 3 bases and 2 bases, in that order; junction bases with no gene match: 16. The CDR3 loop spans 20 amino acids. Here the CDR3 DNA reads TGTGCCAGCTCACCGACGGCTAGCGGGGGGAGCGCATCAACCACAGATACGCAGTATTTT. This translates into CASSPTASGGSASTTDTQYF.

The chain has TRBV7-9 and TRBJ2-5, with D maybe TRBD2 (5 bases). This CDR3 is built from 13 residues. The germline V and J ends were trimmed by 5 bases and 4 bases, with 11 bases remaining between them. Germline CDR1 reads SEHNR; CDR2 reads FQNEAQ (reference sequence). This CDR3 reads CASSPPSGETQYF. In nucleotides, the CDR3 is TGTGCCAGCAGCCCCCCAAGCGGAGAGACCCAGTACTTC. Combining the CDR3 with reference TRBV7-9 and TRBJ2-5 gives the whole variable domain DTGVSQNPRHKITKRGQNVTFRCDPISEHNRLYWYRQTLGQGPEFLTYFQNEAQLEKSRLLSDRFSAERPKGSFSTLEIQRTEQGDSAMYLCASSPPSGETQYFGPGTRLLVL.

The chain carries TRBV28 and TRBJ2-5, with 11 bases identical to TRBD2. Losses at the gene ends were 1 base for V and 5 bases for J; bases not matched to a gene: 15. This CDR3 region has 19 residues. Germline V lookup: CDR1 MDHEN, CDR2 SYDVKM. CDR3 DNA: TGTGCCAGCAGTTTATTACTTCCTAGCGGGAGGAACGGAGAGGAGACCCAGTACTTC. This translates into CASSLLLPSGRNGEETQYF.

This rearrangement joins TRBV27 to TRBJ2-3; D is uncertain. The CDR3 has 14 residues. Germline V gene data show CDR1 as MNHEY and CDR2 as SMNVEV (reference sequence). V was cut by 8 bases and J by 6 bases, with 18 bases left in between. CDR3 coding DNA: TGTGCCAGCTCTACCAACCAGGAATGGGATACGCAGTATTTT. Its translation is CASSTNQEWDTQYF.

The gene calls are TRBV13 and TRBJ2-1; D unclear. CDR1 and CDR2 from the germline V gene are PRHDT and FYEKMQ (reference sequence). CDR3 length: 13 residues. Trimming shortened V by 2 bases and J by 7 bases, and 9 bases separated the two germline ends. CDR3 bases: TGTGCCAGCAGCTTAATACACCTTAATGAGCAGTTCTTC. Translation: CASSLIHLNEQFF. Variable domain in full (rest from reference TRBV13 and TRBJ2-1): AAGVIQSPRHLIKEKRETATLKCYPIPRHDTVYWYQQGPGQDPQFLISFYEKMQSDKGSIPDRFSAQQFSDYHSELNMSSLELGDSALYFCASSLIHLNEQFFGPGTRLTVL.

The V and J genes are TRBV5-4 and TRBJ2-5; D is perhaps TRBD2 (6 bases). The CDR3 covers 12 residues. The V gene's germline CDR1 is SGHNT and CDR2 YYREEE (reference sequence). V was pared by 2 bases and J by 5 bases, with 7 bases between. CDR3 sequence (DNA): TGTGCCAGCAGCTTACGGGGGGAGACCCAGTACTTC. Translation: CASSLRGETQYF.

The rearrangement joins TRBV19 to TRBJ2-7, with TRBD1 matching over 10 bases. Per the germline V gene, CDR1 is LNHDA and CDR2 is SQIVND (reference sequence). CDR3 size: 15 residues. The V gene end was trimmed by 6 bases and the J gene end by 4 bases; junction bases not matched to a gene: 9. CDR3: CASRLTGTGVYEQYF. For the CDR3, the DNA is TGTGCCAGTAGGTTAACCGGGACAGGGGTATACGAGCAGTACTTC.

This chain uses TRBV7-2 with TRBJ2-1; 13 positions agree with TRBD2. CDR1 and CDR2 (germline): SGHTA, FQGNSA. The CDR3 extends over 15 amino acids. After removal of 1 base from V and 7 bases from J, the junction contained 1 base not matched to a gene. The CDR3 reads CASSLELAGGNEQFF. The DNA of the CDR3 is TGTGCCAGCAGCTTAGAACTAGCGGGAGGGAATGAGCAGTTCTTC.

The CDR3 region is CASSIDPTGVWYEQYF. CDR3 in DNA: TGTGCCAGTAGTATAGATCCGACGGGAGTGTGGTACGAGCAGTACTTC. V and J are TRBV19 and TRBJ2-7, with TRBD2 as a possible D gene (6 bases). Trimming cost V 0 bases and J 4 bases, with 16 bases left between them. This CDR3 region has 16 residues. Germline V gene lookup returns CDR1 LNHDA and CDR2 SQIVND (reference sequence).